Below are 21 T cell receptor beta chains sequenced from a single sample in a study of PD-1 blockade in classical Hodgkin lymphoma. Measured with immunoSEQ multiplex PCR; TCRdb has only the in-frame clones, and not every one. The table lists about 13,000 clones, roughly 75% of them singletons. After autologous stem cell transplantation all patients relapsed, and prior brentuximab vedotin exposure differed between cohorts. The specimen was peripheral blood mononuclear cells (PBMCs), collected at baseline. Every receptor here comes from a human donor with classical Hodgkin lymphoma.

The gene calls are TRBV7-2 and TRBJ2-5; D is undetermined. Germline V gives CDR1 SGHTA, CDR2 FQGNSA. The CDR3 is 12 residues long. V lost 2 bases to trimming and J lost 5 bases, with 6 bases between them. The CDR3 protein is CASSLLRETQYF. Written as DNA, the CDR3 is TGTGCCAGCAGCTTATTACGCGAGACCCAGTACTTC.

This clone is labeled medium-sized. This rearrangement joins TRBV7-2 to TRBJ2-1, with 14 bases identical to TRBD2. Germline V lookup: CDR1 SGHTA, CDR2 FQGNSA. V lost 1 base, J lost 2 bases, and 4 bases stayed unmatched. The CDR3 loop spans 18 amino acids. CDR3 region: CASSLVSTSGGAYNEQFF. The CDR3, as DNA: TGTGCCAGCAGCTTAGTTTCGACTAGCGGGGGGGCCTACAATGAGCAGTTCTTC.

The V gene is TRBV7-9, the J gene TRBJ1-2; a possible D gene is TRBD1 (5 bases). This CDR3 is 15 amino acids long. V was shortened by 2 bases and J by 4 bases, with 14 bases between the two germline ends. Germline lookup yields CDR1 SEHNR and CDR2 FQNEAQ (reference sequence). As DNA, the CDR3 is TGTGCCAGCAGCTTAAGTACAGGAGGACCCTATGGCTACACCTTC. Amino acid sequence: CASSLSTGGPYGYTF.

This clone has just a few counts. The rearrangement links TRBV6-1 to TRBJ2-7; D unclear. CDR1 MNHNS and CDR2 SASEGT come from the germline V gene. Trimming took off 5 bases at V and 2 bases at J, with 4 bases between the two ends. CDR3 length: 11 amino acids. The CDR3 sequence: CASSQAYEQYF. The CDR3 nucleotides read TGTGCCAGCAGTCAGGCCTACGAGCAGTACTTC.

There are a few counts of this clone. At the DNA level, this CDR3 is encoded by other sequences in the same sample as well. The chain couples TRBV7-3 to TRBJ1-2; a possible D gene is TRBD1 (5 bases). Germline assignment: CDR1 SGHTA and CDR2 FQGTGA. V lost 0 bases, J lost 7 bases, and 12 bases lay in between. The CDR3 totals 14 residues. In DNA form, the CDR3 reads TGTGCCAGCAGCTTAACGAGGCAGGGCGGTGGCTACACCTTC. This sequence encodes CASSLTRQGGGYTF.

The chain couples TRBV19 to TRBJ1-2; TRBD1 agrees at 8 bases. Germline loops: CDR1 LNHDA, CDR2 SQIVND (reference sequence). This CDR3 region has 14 residues. Trimming cost V 5 bases and J 7 bases; bases outside gene matches: 9. The CDR3 sequence: CASSDRGGASGYTF. The CDR3, as DNA: TGTGCCAGTAGTGACAGGGGAGGAGCAAGTGGCTACACCTTC.

The rearrangement joins TRBV18 to TRBJ1-1, with 7 bases identical to TRBD1. Germline values: CDR1 KGHSH, CDR2 LQKENI. This CDR3 is built from 16 residues. Trimming removed 2 bases from V and 4 bases from J; junction bases left unmatched: 10. The CDR3 loop reads CASSPSRGMMGTEAFF. CDR3 nucleotides: TGTGCCAGCTCACCAAGCAGGGGGATGATGGGCACTGAAGCTTTCTTT.

The V and J genes are TRBV5-4 and TRBJ1-6; the D gene is possibly TRBD1 (6 bases). The CDR3 is made up of 14 amino acids. Between the trimmed V and J ends, which lost 4 bases and 6 bases, there was a span of 11 bases. CDR1 is SGHNT, CDR2 YYREEE, per germline (reference sequence). The CDR3 region is CASSPSGANSPLHF. CDR3 bases: TGTGCCAGCAGCCCCTCAGGGGCTAATTCACCCCTCCACTTT.

The chain joins TRBV6-5 to TRBJ2-7; D ambiguous. From germline, CDR1 is MNHEY and CDR2 SVGAGI. CDR3 length: 14 residues. The germline V and J ends were trimmed by 4 bases and 2 bases, with 12 bases remaining between them. The CDR3 sequence: CASSLPGSPYEQYF. The DNA of the CDR3 is TGTGCCAGCAGTTTGCCAGGCTCACCCTACGAGCAGTACTTC.

This rearrangement joins TRBV7-2 to TRBJ2-5; 7 positions agree with TRBD1. The CDR3 is 14 residues long. Germline V gene sequence: CDR1 SGHTA, CDR2 FQGNSA. V lost 3 bases and J lost 5; bases outside the gene matches: 6. The DNA for the CDR3 is TGTGCCAGCAGCTTTCAAGGGGGCAGGGAGACCCAGTACTTC. Amino acid sequence: CASSFQGGRETQYF.

The chain couples TRBV5-1 to TRBJ2-7; perhaps TRBD1 as D (6 bases). This CDR3 is built from 15 residues. Germline V gene sequence: CDR1 SGHRS, CDR2 YFSETQ. The V gene lost 0 bases and the J gene lost 7 bases, with 17 bases spanning the gap. CDR3: CASSLGPTGTGEQYF. The CDR3 DNA sequence: TGCGCCAGCAGCTTGGGGCCTACAGGGACGGGGGAGCAGTACTTC.

The chain recombines TRBV6-5 with TRBJ1-1, with a tentative D call TRBD1 (5 bases). Germline loops: CDR1 MNHEY, CDR2 SVGAGI. The CDR3 contains 13 residues. Trimming removed 2 bases at V and 7 bases at J, with 11 bases between. CDR3: CASSYPGTSEAFF. The CDR3 nucleotides read TGTGCCAGCAGTTACCCCGGGACGAGTGAAGCTTTCTTT.

The chain joins TRBV7-2 to TRBJ2-7; D is uncertain. V shed 5 bases and J shed 3 bases, with 5 bases lying between them. The germline V gene has CDR1 SGHTA and CDR2 FQGNSA. The CDR3 is 11 amino acids. CDR3 coding DNA: TGTGCCAGCAGCCTCAGCTACGAGCAGTACTTC. Its protein is CASSLSYEQYF.

The rearrangement uses TRBV6-5 and TRBJ1-4; 10 bases agree with TRBD1. V dropped 4 bases and J dropped 3; count of bases not matched to a gene: 5. This CDR3 spans 16 amino acids. Germline-derived CDR1 and CDR2 are MNHEY and SVGAGI. The CDR3 spells CASSSDRGRANEKLFF. In DNA form, the CDR3 reads TGTGCCAGCAGTTCCGACAGGGGGCGGGCTAATGAAAAACTGTTTTTT.

There are a few counts of this clone. The rearrangement joins TRBV5-1 to TRBJ1-4; 8 nucleotides line up with TRBD1. Germline loops: CDR1 SGHRS, CDR2 YFSETQ. V gave up 4 bases and J gave up 0 bases; unmatched junction bases: 5. CDR3 length: 16 residues. CDR3 residues: CASSKGQGSTNEKLFF. Written as DNA, the CDR3 is TGCGCCAGCAGCAAAGGACAGGGATCAACTAATGAAAAACTGTTTTTT.

The rearrangement uses TRBV4-3 and TRBJ1-3, with TRBD1 matching over 7 bases. Germline V gene sequence: CDR1 LGHNA, CDR2 YSLEER. The CDR3 length is 16 residues. With V trimmed by 4 bases and J by 2 bases, 8 bases remained unmatched. The CDR3 protein is CASSPHRGAAGNTIYF. CDR3 nucleotide sequence: TGCGCCAGCAGCCCGCACAGGGGAGCGGCTGGAAACACCATATATTTT.

V and J are TRBV11-3 and TRBJ1-1, with a possible D match to TRBD1 (5 bases). The CDR3 loop spans 13 amino acids. Trimming took 6 bases from V and 1 from J, leaving 9 bases between them. Germline V gene data show CDR1 as SGHNT and CDR2 as YENEEA. The CDR3, as DNA: TGTGCCAGCAGTCTGGGGCCGAACACTGAAGCTTTCTTT. Amino acid sequence: CASSLGPNTEAFF. The full variable domain, rest sourced from reference TRBV11-3 and TRBJ1-1, is EAGVVQSPRYKIIEKKQPVAFWCNPISGHNTLYWYLQNLGQGPELLIRYENEEAVDDSQLPKDRFSAERLKGVDSTLKIQPAELGDSAVYLCASSLGPNTEAFFGQGTRLTVV.

The J gene is TRBJ1-4, the V gene TRBV7-9; D unresolved. The V end was cut by 5 bases, the J end by 0 bases, with 13 bases between. CDR1 SEHNR and CDR2 FQNEAQ come from the germline V gene (reference sequence). The CDR3 is 16 amino acids. CDR3 bases: TGTGCCAGCAGCCCCCCGGTCCCGACAACTAATGAAAAACTGTTTTTT. It encodes CASSPPVPTTNEKLFF.

This chain connects TRBV12-5 to TRBJ2-5, with TRBD1 as a possible D gene (6 bases). This CDR3 region has 16 residues. Trimming removed 6 bases at V and 1 base at J, with 18 bases between. The germline V gene has CDR1 LGHNT and CDR2 FRNRAP. CDR3 loop: CASGCKTGKSQETQYF. The CDR3 DNA reads as TGTGCTAGTGGCTGTAAGACAGGAAAATCCCAAGAGACCCAGTACTTC.

J is TRBJ1-2 and V is TRBV18, with D uncertain. This CDR3 comprises 11 residues. Trimming took 4 bases from V and 6 from J, leaving 6 bases between them. Germline V CDR1 and CDR2: KGHSH, LQKENI. The CDR3 loop reads CASSREDGYTF. CDR3 coding DNA: TGTGCCAGCTCACGAGAGGATGGCTACACCTTC.

This rearrangement joins TRBV18 to TRBJ2-6; D perhaps matches TRBD2 (5 bases). Germline V lookup: CDR1 KGHSH, CDR2 LQKENI. The CDR3 contains 16 residues. V gave up 6 bases and J gave up 2 bases, with 14 bases separating them. CDR3 coding DNA: TGTGCCAGCTCGAGGGCTGGTCTGACTGGGGCCAACGTCCTGACTTTC. It yields the protein CASSRAGLTGANVLTF.